One TCR beta chain is described in this entry. What it recognizes is unknown. The sample originates from a study of beta chain features in type 1 diabetes. Study-level results: cDNA-based reads could over-represent cells with high TCR expression. When Type 1 diabetes patients were examined, their TCRB CDR3s proved moderately but significantly shorter in all four CD4+ subsets. The naive, central memory and Treg TCRB repertoires showed an apparent similarity that was greater among patients than among healthy donors.

The authors reverse transcribed all of the isolated RNA, so sequencing captured expressed TCRB transcripts. Repertoires were generated with immunoSEQ multiplex PCR, while TCRdb's copy carries only in-frame clones and drops some. The sample carries around 500,000 clones, approximately 10% recorded once. This receptor was taken from a woman between 18 and 29 years old in good health. The material sequenced was naive CD4+ T cells from blood.

The CDR3 nucleotides are TGTGCCAGCAGCCCGGCGGGCCCCCCCTCGCAGTATTTT. Translated, it gives CASSPAGPPSQYF. This rearrangement joins TRBV7-9 to TRBJ2-3; tentative D call: TRBD2 (5 bases). Germline V gene lookup returns CDR1 SEHNR and CDR2 FQNEAQ (reference sequence). The CDR3 spans 13 residues. The V end was cut by 5 bases, the J end by 10 bases, with 16 bases between.